The clone carrying this TCR beta chain was found a few times. Its antigen is unknown. The gene names here belong to mouse. Coverage ceases 4 residues before the CDR3 finishes, and the germline J gene fills in the end. This record belongs to a study of CD8+ T cells in alopecia areata. After isolation, RNA underwent reverse transcription to generate cDNA as the sequencing template. Sequencing used immunoSEQ multiplex PCR; TCRdb keeps in-frame clones, though not all of them. The sample shows more than 250,000 clones, none of them appearing just once. Whole-study results and caveats: Affected scalp, especially in alopecia totalis/universalis, had a higher clonality than normal scalp did.

The study sorted pooled cutaneous lymph node cells by CD4, CD8alpha, NKG2D, NKG2ACE and other markers. The CDR3 has 16 amino acids. Germline CDR1 is LGHNA and CDR2 is YSYQKL. The V gene end was trimmed by 1 base and the J gene end by 0 bases; junction bases not matched to a gene: 0. The sequencing input was CD4+ T cells sorted from a lymph node. This receptor was identified in a C3H/HeJ mouse with alopecia areata. The strain's MHC haplotype is H2-k. The V gene is TRBV2, the J gene TRBJ2-2; TRBD1 matches at 9 bases. CDR3 bases read: TGTGCCAGCAGCCAAGGGACAGGGGCAAACACCGGG. This sequence encodes CASSQGTGANTG. The whole CDR3 protein is CASSQGTGANTGQLYF.